The present TCR beta chain was sequenced within a study of cytomegalovirus exposure and HLA in healthy donors. The PCR ran on 60 Vbeta and 13 Jbeta primers. The table came from immunoSEQ multiplex PCR; TCRdb's copy has only in-frame clones and leaves some out. The sample's table shows about 200,000 clones. Germline loops: CDR1 SGHDN, CDR2 FVKESK. The CDR3 length is 15 residues. V lost 0 bases and J 1 base, leaving 9 bases between the germline ends. Of note for this clone: Its specificity is unknown.

Whole-study results and caveats: Relative to the roughly 690-donor mean, N-insertions were reportedly fewer in an Asian-associated ancestry cluster in a later analysis.

This TCR came from a man aged 25-45 years in good health and CMV-seronegative. The rearrangement uses TRBV14 and TRBJ1-2, with D possibly matching TRBD1 (6 bases). The specimen was PBMCs. CDR3 residues: CASSQDHRVNYGYTF. CDR3 sequence (DNA): TGTGCCAGCAGCCAAGATCACAGGGTTAACTATGGCTACACCTTC. The complete variable domain, with remaining parts taken from reference TRBV14 and TRBJ1-2, reads EAGVTQFPSHSVIEKGQTVTLRCDPISGHDNLYWYRRVMGKEIKFLLHFVKESKQDESGMPNNRFLAERTGGTYSTLKVQPAELEDSGVYFCASSQDHRVNYGYTFGSGTRLTVV.